This TCR beta chain was identified during a study of T cells in Graves' hyperthyroidism and ophthalmopathy (dated by TCRdb to the late 2010s). For the study in its entirety: Peripheral blood samples were taken at initial diagnosis, before any treatment was given. TCR V-J signatures able to tell the groups apart were searched for in a discovery cohort of about a hundred patients, of whom approximately 40 had Graves' ophthalmopathy and 57 had stable Graves' hyperthyroidism. Prospective prediction of ophthalmopathy was tested in an independent validation cohort of some 20 hyperthyroidism patients and 17 patients who later progressed to ophthalmopathy. The approximately 98 discovery patients were randomly divided into training and test sets at a 7:3 ratio. In more than five Graves' hyperthyroidism patients, the study also compared T-cell repertoires from thyroid tissue with T-cell repertoires from blood. After sampling, hyperthyroidism patients received methimazole starting at 30 mg daily, and ophthalmopathy patients received high-dose intravenous methylprednisolone. TCR Vbeta CDR3 sequencing of 120 to 150 peripheral blood samples (over 40 ophthalmopathy, some 75 hyperthyroidism and around 17 progressor patients) is reported in the paper. What the work shows at the level of the full study, not this receptor alone: In validation, progression to ophthalmopathy was predicted by the model with about 70% sensitivity and 72% to 80% specificity, a median of approximately 7.1 months before onset. Most expanded thyroid clonotypes (frequency above 0.001) were also detected in blood, a finding suggesting that blood repertoires may reflect thyroid immune responses. Sample size was not statistically predetermined, and investigators were not blinded to group allocation. In cross-validation, a model built on a 13 V-J signature told ophthalmopathy apart from stable hyperthyroidism with 87.88% sensitivity and 81% to 82% specificity, and in testing the same model reached 80%/75%.

There are 16 amino acids in the CDR3, from cysteine to phenylalanine inclusive. CDR3 DNA is the only sequence kept; it has 48 bases, read in frame from the first base. CDR1 and CDR2 were assigned from the germline V gene as MDHEN and SYDVKM. V and J are trimmed by 7 bases and 5 bases, and the gene matches miss 16 bases of the junction. This clonotype has only a few counts. Its antigen target is currently unknown. Within one base of it there is no much larger clone, and no base qualities were kept. Ophthalmopathy patients had moderately to severely active disease, with a Clinical Activity Score of 3 or more, a NOSPECS grade of 4 or more, and a disease duration of less than 3 months. Exclusion was applied to patients with uncontrolled infections, other autoimmune diseases, pregnancy or lactation. Clinical symptoms, serum thyroxine and TRAb, thyroid ultrasound, and orbital computed tomography formed the basis for the diagnoses. Ficoll-Paque density gradient centrifugation was used to isolate PBMCs from 8 to 10 ml of fresh peripheral blood. Total RNA was extracted using Trizol reagent, and RNA quality was assessed on an Agilent 2100 Bioanalyzer.

TCR beta CDR3 regions were amplified from RNA transcripts. The first round of RT-PCR for the TCR CDR3 was performed with the HTBI primer set and the Qiagen OneStep RT-PCR kit. Libraries were constructed in a second round of multiplex PCR, after which size selection and purification were performed. Paired-end sequencing of the libraries was performed with 100 bp reads on an Illumina HiSeq2000. In the authors' own workflow: SOAPnuke was used to process the raw data, with reads discarded if the reads contained adapters or uncalled bases, had a mean Phred below 15, or lacked an exact constant-primer or identifier match. High-quality paired reads were merged with COPE v1.2.5, and unique nucleotide sequences were defined as clonotypes. Clonotypes were aligned to IMGT TRBV, TRBD and TRBJ reference segments using MiTCR v1.1. The analysis was restricted to V-J combinations with a frequency above 0.0001, which together covered 99.2% of the repertoires. A TCS score was defined as the ratio of F50 (clonal expansion) to E x V (chaos), with BLOSUM62-based TCRdist applied between CDR3 peptides within each V-J. Welch's t-statistics and random forest reduced 500 to 650 V-J features to roughly 13, which were used in a naive Bayes classifier (R e1071). TCRdb reworked the public reads: Q25 trimming with fastp, MiXCR clone assembly, productive beta chains retained. Duplicate CDR3 protein sequences are folded into a single record with the most common DNA and genes. Clone size and V and J calls follow TCRdb, not the original study. The sample profile shows hundreds of thousands of distinct CDR3 sequences; about 14% of them were found once. Together, the top ten hold 12% of the sample.

Input material: blood. The chain is encoded by TRBV28 joined to TRBJ1-2; 7 central nucleotides agree with TRBD1. The sequence derives from a woman aged 45-65 years with Graves' ophthalmopathy. The bases read TGTGCCAGCAACAGTTTGGTACCGGGACAGAATTATGGCTACACCTTC. This yields the protein CASNSLVPGQNYGYTF.